These 5 T cell receptor beta chains originate from one sample sequenced in a study of blood T cell repertoires in COVID-19. Data came from immunoSEQ multiplex PCR; TCRdb stores just in-frame clones and leaves some out. The sample has 150,000 to 200,000 clones, over 80% seen once. Sequencing was done on a sample of peripheral blood. The receptors here all came from a woman of 80 years or more with active or convalescent COVID-19.

The chain employs TRBV6-5 and TRBJ2-5; 12 bases match TRBD2. CDR1 and CDR2 (germline): MNHEY, SVGAGI. The CDR3 consists of 13 residues. Trimming cost V 6 bases and J 4 bases; bases outside gene matches: 0. The CDR3 bases are TGTGCCAGCAGGGGACTAGCGGGAGAGACCCAGTACTTC. This translates into CASRGLAGETQYF.

This chain links TRBV7-8 with TRBJ1-2; 7 nucleotides align to TRBD1. Germline V gene data show CDR1 as SGHVS and CDR2 as FQNEAQ. The CDR3 has 14 residues. V gave up 5 bases and J gave up 5 bases; unmatched junction bases: 8. The CDR3 DNA follows: TGTGCCAGCAGCGCGCCGGGACAGATATATGGCTACACCTTC. This gives the protein CASSAPGQIYGYTF.

V is TRBV7-9 and J is TRBJ1-1; unclear D gene. With 1 base removed from V and 0 bases from J, the gap between germline ends came to 6 bases. CDR1 is SEHNR, CDR2 FQNEAQ, per germline (reference sequence). This CDR3 spans 14 amino acids. The CDR3 DNA reads TGTGCCAGCAGCTTAGGGCAGGTGAACACTGAAGCTTTCTTT. Translated, it gives CASSLGQVNTEAFF.

This chain connects TRBV11-2 to TRBJ1-1; tentative D call: TRBD1 (5 bases). The CDR3 consists of 14 residues. V lost 5 bases, J lost 5 bases, and 15 bases lay in between. Germline values: CDR1 SGHAT, CDR2 FQNNGV. CDR3 region: CASSSQGRSTEAFF. DNA of the CDR3: TGTGCCAGCAGCAGCCAGGGTCGCAGTACTGAAGCTTTCTTT.

The chain joins TRBV7-3 to TRBJ2-4, with TRBD2 as a possible D gene (6 bases). The CDR3 covers 14 residues. Trimming took 4 bases from V and 9 from J, leaving 16 bases between them. Germline CDR1 and CDR2: SGHTA and FQGTGA. DNA for the CDR3: TGTGCCAGCAGCTCAGGCGGGGCAGGTTCCATTCAGTACTTC. Residues: CASSSGGAGSIQYF.